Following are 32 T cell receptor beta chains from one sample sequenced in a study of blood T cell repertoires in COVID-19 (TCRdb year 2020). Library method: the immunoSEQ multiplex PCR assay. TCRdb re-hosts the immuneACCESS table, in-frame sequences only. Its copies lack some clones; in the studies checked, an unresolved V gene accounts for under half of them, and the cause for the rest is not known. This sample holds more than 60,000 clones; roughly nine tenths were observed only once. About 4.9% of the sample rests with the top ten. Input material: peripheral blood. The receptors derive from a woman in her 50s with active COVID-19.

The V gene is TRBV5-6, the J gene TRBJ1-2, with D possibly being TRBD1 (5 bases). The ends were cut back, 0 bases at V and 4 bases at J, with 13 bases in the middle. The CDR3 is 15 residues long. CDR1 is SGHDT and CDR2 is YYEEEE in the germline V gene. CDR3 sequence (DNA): TGTGCCAGCAGCTTGGGGTCGCAGGGAAGCTATGGCTACACCTTC. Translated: CASSLGSQGSYGYTF.

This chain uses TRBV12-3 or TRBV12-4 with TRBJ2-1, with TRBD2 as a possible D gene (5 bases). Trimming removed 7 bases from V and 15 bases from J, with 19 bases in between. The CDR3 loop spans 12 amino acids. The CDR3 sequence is CASTLGSGIRFF. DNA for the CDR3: TGTGCCAGCACCTTGGGCTCCGGGATCCGGTTCTTC.

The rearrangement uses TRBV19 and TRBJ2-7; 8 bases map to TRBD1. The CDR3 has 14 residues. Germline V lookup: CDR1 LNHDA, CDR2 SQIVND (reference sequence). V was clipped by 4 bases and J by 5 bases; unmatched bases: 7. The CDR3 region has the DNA TGTGCCAGTAGTAACGACAGGGGTGGCAACGAGCAGTACTTC. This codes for CASSNDRGGNEQYF. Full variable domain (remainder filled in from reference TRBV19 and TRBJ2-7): DGGITQSPKYLFRKEGQNVTLSCEQNLNHDAMYWYRQDPGQGLRLIYYSQIVNDFQKGDIAEGYSVSREKKESFPLTVTSAQKNPTAFYLCASSNDRGGNEQYFGPGTRLTVT.

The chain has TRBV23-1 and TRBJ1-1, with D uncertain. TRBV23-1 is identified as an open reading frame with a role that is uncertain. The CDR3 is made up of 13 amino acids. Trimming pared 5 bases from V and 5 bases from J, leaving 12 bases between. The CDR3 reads CASSWIRGTEAFF. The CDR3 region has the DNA TGCGCCAGCAGTTGGATTAGAGGGACTGAAGCTTTCTTT.

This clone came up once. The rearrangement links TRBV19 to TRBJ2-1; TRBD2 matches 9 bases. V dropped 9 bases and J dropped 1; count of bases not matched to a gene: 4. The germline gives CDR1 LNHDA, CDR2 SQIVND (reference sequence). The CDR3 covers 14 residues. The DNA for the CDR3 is TGTGCCAGCGACGCGGGAGGGTCCTACAATGAGCAGTTCTTC. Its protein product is CASDAGGSYNEQFF. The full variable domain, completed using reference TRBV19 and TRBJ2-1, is DGGITQSPKYLFRKEGQNVTLSCEQNLNHDAMYWYRQDPGQGLRLIYYSQIVNDFQKGDIAEGYSVSREKKESFPLTVTSAQKNPTAFYLCASDAGGSYNEQFFGPGTRLTVL.

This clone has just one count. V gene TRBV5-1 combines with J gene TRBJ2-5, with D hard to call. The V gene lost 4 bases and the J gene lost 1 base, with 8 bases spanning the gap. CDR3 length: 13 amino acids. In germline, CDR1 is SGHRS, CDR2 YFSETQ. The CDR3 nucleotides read TGCGCCAGCAGCGAAGCCCGCCAAGAGACCCAGTACTTC. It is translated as CASSEARQETQYF.

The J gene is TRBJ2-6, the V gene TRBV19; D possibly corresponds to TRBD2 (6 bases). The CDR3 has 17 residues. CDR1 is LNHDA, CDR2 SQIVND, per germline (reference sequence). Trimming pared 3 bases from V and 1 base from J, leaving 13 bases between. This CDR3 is CASSIGRRTSGANVLTF. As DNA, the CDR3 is TGTGCCAGTAGTATTGGGAGGAGAACATCTGGGGCCAACGTCCTGACTTTC.

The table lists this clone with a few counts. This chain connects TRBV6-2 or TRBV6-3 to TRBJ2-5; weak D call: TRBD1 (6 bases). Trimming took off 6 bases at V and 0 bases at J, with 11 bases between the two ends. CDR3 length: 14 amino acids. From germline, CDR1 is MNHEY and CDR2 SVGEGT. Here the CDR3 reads CASSLGQHQETQYF. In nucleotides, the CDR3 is TGTGCCAGCAGCCTAGGACAGCACCAAGAGACCCAGTACTTC.

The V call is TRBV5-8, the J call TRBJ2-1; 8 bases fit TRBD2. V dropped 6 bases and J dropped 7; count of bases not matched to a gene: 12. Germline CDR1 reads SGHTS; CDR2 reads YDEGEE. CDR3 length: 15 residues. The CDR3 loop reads CASIRAGAEGNEQFF. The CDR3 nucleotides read TGTGCCAGCATCCGAGCGGGAGCTGAGGGGAATGAGCAGTTCTTC.

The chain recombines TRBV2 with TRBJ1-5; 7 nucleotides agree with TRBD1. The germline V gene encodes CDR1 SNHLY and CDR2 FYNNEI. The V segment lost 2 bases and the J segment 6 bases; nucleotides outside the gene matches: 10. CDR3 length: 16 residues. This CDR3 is CASSELRRGRGQPQHF. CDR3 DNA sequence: TGTGCCAGCAGTGAATTGAGGAGGGGGCGCGGTCAGCCCCAGCATTTT.

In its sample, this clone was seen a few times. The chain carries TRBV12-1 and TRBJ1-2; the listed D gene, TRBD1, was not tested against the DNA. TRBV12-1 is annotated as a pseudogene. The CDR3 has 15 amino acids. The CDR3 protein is CASSVVPGLVYGYTF. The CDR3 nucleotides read TGTGCCAGCAGCGTCGTCCCAGGGTTGGTCTATGGCTACACCTTC.

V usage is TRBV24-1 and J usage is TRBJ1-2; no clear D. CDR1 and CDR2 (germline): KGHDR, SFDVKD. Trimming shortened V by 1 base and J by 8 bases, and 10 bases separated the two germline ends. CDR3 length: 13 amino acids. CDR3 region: CATSDFSGRGYTF. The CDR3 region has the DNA TGTGCCACCAGTGATTTCTCCGGCAGGGGCTACACCTTC.

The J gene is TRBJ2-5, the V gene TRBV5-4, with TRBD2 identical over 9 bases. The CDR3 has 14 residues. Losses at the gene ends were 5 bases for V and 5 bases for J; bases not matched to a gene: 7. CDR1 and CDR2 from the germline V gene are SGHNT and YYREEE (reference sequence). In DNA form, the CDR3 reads TGTGCCAGCAGTCCGACTAGCGGAGGTGAGACCCAGTACTTC. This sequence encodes CASSPTSGGETQYF.

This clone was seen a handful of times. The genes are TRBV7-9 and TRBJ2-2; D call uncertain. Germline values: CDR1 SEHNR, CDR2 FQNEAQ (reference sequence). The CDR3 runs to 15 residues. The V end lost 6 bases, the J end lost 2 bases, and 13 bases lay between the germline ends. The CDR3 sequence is CASSRTDINTGELFF. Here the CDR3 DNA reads TGTGCCAGCAGTCGAACTGACATTAACACCGGGGAGCTGTTTTTT.

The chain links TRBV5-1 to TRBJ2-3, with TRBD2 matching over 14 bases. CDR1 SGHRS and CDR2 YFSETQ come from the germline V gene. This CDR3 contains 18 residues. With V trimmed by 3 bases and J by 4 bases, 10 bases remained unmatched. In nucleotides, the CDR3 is TGCGCCAGCAGCTCTGTCCCGGGACTAGCGGGAGCATCAGATACGCAGTATTTT. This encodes CASSSVPGLAGASDTQYF.

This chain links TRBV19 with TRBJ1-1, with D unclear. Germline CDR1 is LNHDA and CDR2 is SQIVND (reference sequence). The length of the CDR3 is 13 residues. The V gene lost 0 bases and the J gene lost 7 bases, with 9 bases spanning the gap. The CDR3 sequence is CASSIEGRHEAFF. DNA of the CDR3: TGTGCCAGTAGTATAGAGGGGAGGCATGAAGCTTTCTTT. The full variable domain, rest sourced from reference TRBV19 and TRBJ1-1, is DGGITQSPKYLFRKEGQNVTLSCEQNLNHDAMYWYRQDPGQGLRLIYYSQIVNDFQKGDIAEGYSVSREKKESFPLTVTSAQKNPTAFYLCASSIEGRHEAFFGQGTRLTVV.

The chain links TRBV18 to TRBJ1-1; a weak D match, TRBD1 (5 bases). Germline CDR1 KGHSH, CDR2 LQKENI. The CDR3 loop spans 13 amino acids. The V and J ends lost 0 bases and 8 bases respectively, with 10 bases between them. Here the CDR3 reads CASSPPGGVEAFF. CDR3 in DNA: TGTGCCAGCTCACCACCGGGAGGGGTCGAAGCTTTCTTT.

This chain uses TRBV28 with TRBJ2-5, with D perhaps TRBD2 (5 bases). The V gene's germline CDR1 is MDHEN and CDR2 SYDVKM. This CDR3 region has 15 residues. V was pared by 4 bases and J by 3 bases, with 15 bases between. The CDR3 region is CASSSPAATEETQYF. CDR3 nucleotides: TGTGCCAGCAGTTCGCCAGCGGCAACTGAAGAGACCCAGTACTTC.

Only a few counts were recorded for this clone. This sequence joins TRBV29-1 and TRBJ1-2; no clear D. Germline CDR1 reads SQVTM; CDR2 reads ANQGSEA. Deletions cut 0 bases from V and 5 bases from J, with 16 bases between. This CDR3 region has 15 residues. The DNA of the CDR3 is TGCAGCGTTGAAGAGGGAAAGGAGGGAGGGTATGGCTACACCTTC. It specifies CSVEEGKEGGYGYTF.

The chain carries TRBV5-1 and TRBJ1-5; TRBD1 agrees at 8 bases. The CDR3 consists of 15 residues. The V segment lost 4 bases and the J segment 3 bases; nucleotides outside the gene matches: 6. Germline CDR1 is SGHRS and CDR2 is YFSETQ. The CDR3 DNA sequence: TGCGCCAGCAGCCCGACAGGGGTCAACAATCAGCCCCAGCATTTT. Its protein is CASSPTGVNNQPQHF.

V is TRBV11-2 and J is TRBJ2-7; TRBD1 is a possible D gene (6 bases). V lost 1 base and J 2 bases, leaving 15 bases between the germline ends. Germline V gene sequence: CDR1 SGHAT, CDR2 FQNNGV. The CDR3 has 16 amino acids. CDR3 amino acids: CASSLVGRGGTYEQYF. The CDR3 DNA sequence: TGTGCCAGCAGCTTAGTTGGCAGGGGCGGAACCTACGAGCAGTACTTC.

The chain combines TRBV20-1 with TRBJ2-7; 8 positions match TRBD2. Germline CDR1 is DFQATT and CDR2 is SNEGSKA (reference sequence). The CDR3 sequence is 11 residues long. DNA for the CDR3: TGCAGCGCGGGACTAGGTTTCGAGCAGTACTTC. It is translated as CSAGLGFEQYF.

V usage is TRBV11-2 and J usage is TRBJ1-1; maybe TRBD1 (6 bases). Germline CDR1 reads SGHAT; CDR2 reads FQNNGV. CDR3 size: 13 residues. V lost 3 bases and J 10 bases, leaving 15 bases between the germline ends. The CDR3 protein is CASSFGGGLGAFF. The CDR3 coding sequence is TGTGCCAGCAGCTTCGGTGGGGGCTTAGGAGCTTTCTTT.

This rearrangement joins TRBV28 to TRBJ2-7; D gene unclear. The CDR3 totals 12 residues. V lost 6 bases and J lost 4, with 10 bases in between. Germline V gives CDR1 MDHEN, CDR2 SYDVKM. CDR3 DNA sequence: TGTGCCAGCAGGGCAGCGCCGTACGAGCAGTACTTC. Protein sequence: CASRAAPYEQYF.

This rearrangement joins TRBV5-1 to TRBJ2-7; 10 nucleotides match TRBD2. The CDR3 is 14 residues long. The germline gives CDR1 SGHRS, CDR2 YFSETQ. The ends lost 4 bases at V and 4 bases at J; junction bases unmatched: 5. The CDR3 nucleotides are TGCGCCAGCAGCCCAGCGGGAGGGGGATACGAGCAGTACTTC. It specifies CASSPAGGGYEQYF. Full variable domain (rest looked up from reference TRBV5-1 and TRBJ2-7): KAGVTQTPRYLIKTRGQQVTLSCSPISGHRSVSWYQQTPGQGLQFLFEYFSETQRNKGNFPGRFSGRQFSNSRSEMNVSTLELGDSALYLCASSPAGGGYEQYFGPGTRLTVT.

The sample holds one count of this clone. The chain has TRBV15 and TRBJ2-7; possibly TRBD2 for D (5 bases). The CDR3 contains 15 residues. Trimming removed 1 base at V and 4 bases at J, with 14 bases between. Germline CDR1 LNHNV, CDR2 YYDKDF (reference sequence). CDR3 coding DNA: TGTGCCACCAGCAGAGGCGGGTTGGCAGAGTACGAGCAGTACTTC. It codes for CATSRGGLAEYEQYF.

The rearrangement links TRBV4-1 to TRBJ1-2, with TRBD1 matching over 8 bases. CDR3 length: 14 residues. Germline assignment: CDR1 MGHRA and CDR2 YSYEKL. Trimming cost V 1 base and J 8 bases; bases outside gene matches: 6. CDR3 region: CASSQGTGGRGYTF. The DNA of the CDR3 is TGCGCCAGCAGCCAAGGTACAGGGGGAAGGGGCTACACCTTC.

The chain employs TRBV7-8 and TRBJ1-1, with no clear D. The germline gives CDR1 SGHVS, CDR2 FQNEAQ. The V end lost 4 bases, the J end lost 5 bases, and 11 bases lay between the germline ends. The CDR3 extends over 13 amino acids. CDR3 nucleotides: TGTGCCAGCAGCTCCGAATATCGGACTGAAGCTTTCTTT. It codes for CASSSEYRTEAFF.

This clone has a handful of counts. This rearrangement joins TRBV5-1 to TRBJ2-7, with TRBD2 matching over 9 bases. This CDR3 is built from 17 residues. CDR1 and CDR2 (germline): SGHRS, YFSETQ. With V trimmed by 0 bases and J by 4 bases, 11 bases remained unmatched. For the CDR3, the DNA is TGCGCCAGCAGCTTGGTTGCTAGCGGGGATCCTCGGTACGAGCAGTACTTC. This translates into CASSLVASGDPRYEQYF.

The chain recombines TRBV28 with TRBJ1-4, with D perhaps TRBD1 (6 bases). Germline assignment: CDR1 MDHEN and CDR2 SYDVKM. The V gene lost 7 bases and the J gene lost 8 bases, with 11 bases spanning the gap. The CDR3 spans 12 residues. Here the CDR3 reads CASKGVGEKLFF. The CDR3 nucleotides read TGTGCCAGCAAGGGGGTAGGGGAAAAACTGTTTTTT.

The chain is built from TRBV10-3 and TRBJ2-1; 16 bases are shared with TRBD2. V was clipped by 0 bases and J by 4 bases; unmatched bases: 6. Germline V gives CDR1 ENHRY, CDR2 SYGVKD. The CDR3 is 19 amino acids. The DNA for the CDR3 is TGTGCCATCAGTGAGTCGGGGACTAGCGGGAGGGCCGCGTACAATGAGCAGTTCTTC. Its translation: CAISESGTSGRAAYNEQFF.

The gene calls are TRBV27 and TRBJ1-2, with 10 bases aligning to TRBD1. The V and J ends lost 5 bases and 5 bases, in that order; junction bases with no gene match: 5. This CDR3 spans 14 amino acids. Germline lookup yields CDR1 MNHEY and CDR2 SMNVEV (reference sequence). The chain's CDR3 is CASSPPGQGYGYTF. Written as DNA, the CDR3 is TGTGCCAGCAGTCCCCCGGGACAGGGGTATGGCTACACCTTC.